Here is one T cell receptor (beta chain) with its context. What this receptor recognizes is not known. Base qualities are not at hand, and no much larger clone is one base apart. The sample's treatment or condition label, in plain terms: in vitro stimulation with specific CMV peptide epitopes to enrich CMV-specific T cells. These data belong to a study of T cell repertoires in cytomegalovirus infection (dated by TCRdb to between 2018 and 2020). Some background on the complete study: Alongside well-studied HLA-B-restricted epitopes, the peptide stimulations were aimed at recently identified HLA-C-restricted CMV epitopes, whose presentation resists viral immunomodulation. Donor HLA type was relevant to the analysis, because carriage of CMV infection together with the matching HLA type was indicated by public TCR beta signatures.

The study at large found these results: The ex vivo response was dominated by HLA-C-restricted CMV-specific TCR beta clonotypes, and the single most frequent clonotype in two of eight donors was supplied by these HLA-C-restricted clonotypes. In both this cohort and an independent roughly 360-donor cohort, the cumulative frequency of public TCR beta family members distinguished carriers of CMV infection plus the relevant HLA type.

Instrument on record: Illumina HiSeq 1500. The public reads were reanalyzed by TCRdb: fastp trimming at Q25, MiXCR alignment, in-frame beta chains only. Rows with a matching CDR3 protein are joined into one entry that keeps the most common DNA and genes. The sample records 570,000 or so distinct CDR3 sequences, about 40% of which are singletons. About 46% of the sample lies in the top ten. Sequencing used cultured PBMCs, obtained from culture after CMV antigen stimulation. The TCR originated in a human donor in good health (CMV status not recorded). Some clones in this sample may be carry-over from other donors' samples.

The bases are TGTGCCAGCAGCCCCCGGACAGGGGGGATCTACGAGCAGTACTTC. Translation gives CASSPRTGGIYEQYF. The sequence is built from TRBV7-4 and TRBJ2-7, with 10 bases matching TRBD1. The germline V end is reduced by 5 bases and the J end by 3 bases; junction bases left unmatched: 7. The germline V gene gives CDR1 as SGHVT and CDR2 as SQSDAQ. From cysteine to phenylalanine, the CDR3 is 15 amino acids long. Only the CDR3 portion is preserved as DNA: 45 bases, with reading frame beginning at the first base.